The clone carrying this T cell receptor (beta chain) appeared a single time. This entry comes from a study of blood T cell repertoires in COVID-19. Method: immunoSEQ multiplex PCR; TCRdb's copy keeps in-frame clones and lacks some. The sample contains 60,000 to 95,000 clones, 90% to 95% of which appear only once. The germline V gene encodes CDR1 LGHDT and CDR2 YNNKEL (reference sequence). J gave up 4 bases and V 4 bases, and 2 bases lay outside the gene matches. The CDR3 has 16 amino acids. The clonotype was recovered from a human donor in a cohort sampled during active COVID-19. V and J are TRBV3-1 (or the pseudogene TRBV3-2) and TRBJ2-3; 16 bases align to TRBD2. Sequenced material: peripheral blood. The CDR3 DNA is TGTGCCAGCAGCCCAGGGACTAGCGGGGGGGCAGATACGCAGTATTTT. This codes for CASSPGTSGGADTQYF.